Given below is one T cell receptor beta chain in context. Antigen specificity is unknown. Data came from immunoSEQ multiplex PCR; TCRdb stores just in-frame clones and leaves some out. Altogether 2.3 million or so clones are present, 80% to 95% being singletons, with the ten largest covering 0.35% to 0.5%. This entry is derived from a study of shared clonotypes between healthy human individuals. Study as a whole: Ranging from 18 to 49 in age, donors were two women and a few men.

Study-level points and caveats: Non-shared clonotypes were found to have lower generation probabilities than the clonotypes that were shared by all four of the sorted-subset donors. Rarefaction gave evidence that sorted-subset sequencing remained incomplete despite large depth. Measured sharing among donors was expected to vary with sequencing depth.

Input material: naive CD4+ T cells from PBMCs. Subset here: CD45RA+ positively selected. The TCR sequence derives from a young man in good health. Some clones in this sample may be carry-over from other donors' samples.

CDR3 DNA sequence: TGTGCCAGTACCCCACCACAGGAAAGAACTGAAGCTTTCTTT. It yields the protein CASTPPQERTEAFF. This chain connects TRBV19 to TRBJ1-1; possible D gene TRBD1, 5 bases. CDR1 is LNHDA and CDR2 is SQIVND in the germline V gene (reference sequence). The CDR3 contains 14 residues. Trimming took 7 bases from V and 5 from J, leaving 17 bases between them.